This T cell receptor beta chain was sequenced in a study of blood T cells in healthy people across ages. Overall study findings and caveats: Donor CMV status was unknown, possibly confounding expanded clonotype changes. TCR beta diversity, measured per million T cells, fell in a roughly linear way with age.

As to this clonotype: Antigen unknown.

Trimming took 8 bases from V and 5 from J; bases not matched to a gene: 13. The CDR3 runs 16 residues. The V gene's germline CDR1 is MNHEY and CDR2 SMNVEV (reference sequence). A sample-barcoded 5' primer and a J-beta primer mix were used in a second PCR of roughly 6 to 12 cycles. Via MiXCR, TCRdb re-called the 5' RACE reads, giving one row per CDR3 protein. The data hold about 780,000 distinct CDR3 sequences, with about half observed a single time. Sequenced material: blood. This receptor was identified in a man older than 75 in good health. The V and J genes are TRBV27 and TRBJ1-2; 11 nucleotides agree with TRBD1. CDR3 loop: CASGFLGGQGVYGYTF. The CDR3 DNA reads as TGTGCCAGCGGCTTCCTAGGGGGACAGGGGGTGTATGGCTACACCTTC.